The rows below give T cell receptor beta chains drawn from one sample of a study of response to subunit inactivated influenza vaccine. TCRdb re-called the RT-PCR reads through MiXCR, storing one row per CDR3 protein. The sample comprises some 500,000 distinct CDR3 sequences, about 15% of which are singletons, and 2.5% to 3.5% rests with the top ten. The sequencing used CD4+ T cells sorted from PBMCs, collected 23 to 25 months after vaccination. The receptors come from a man between 50 and 70 years old who received an inactivated influenza vaccine. Each CDR3 is given with its conserved first and last residue. Each record gives: V gene, J gene, clone size, D gene, CDR3 length, CDR3 DNA, CDR3 protein. The D gene is left open where the match is weak. Clone size, where shown, is once, few, many, or a class for clones that have expanded.

TRBV18,TRBJ2-5,few,.,13,TGTGCCAGCTCACCACGTCTTTGGGAGACCCAGTACTTC,CASSPRLWETQYF
TRBV12-3/TRBV12-4,TRBJ2-1,.,.,16,TGTGCCAGCAGTTTAACCAGGGCAGAACCCTACAATGAGCAGTTCTTC,CASSLTRAEPYNEQFF
TRBV7-2,TRBJ2-2,.,TRBD2,16,TGTGCCAGCAGCTCCGGGGGACTAGCGGGCACCGGGGAGCTGTTTTTT,CASSSGGLAGTGELFF
TRBV4-2,TRBJ2-3,.,TRBD2,19,TGTGCCAGCAGCCAAGATGATCTAGCGGGGGCAACTAGCACAGATACGCAGTATTTT,CASSQDDLAGATSTDTQYF
TRBV7-2,TRBJ1-1,many,TRBD1,14,TGTGCCAGCAGCTTAGTCCTGGGACAGGGGCGGGCTTTCTTT,CASSLVLGQGRAFF
TRBV20-1,TRBJ2-5,.,.,14,TGCAGTGCTAGAGATCCCCGGGGGCAAGAGACCCAGTACTTC,CSARDPRGQETQYF
TRBV6-1,TRBJ2-6,many,.,17,TGTGCCAGCACTAAAGGGAATGCCCGTTCCAGGGCCAACGTCCTGACTTTC,CASTKGNARSRANVLTF
TRBV18,TRBJ2-7,.,.,16,TGTGCCAGCTCACCAGGGGCCCCGACAGGATCCTACGAGCAGTACTTC,CASSPGAPTGSYEQYF
TRBV14,TRBJ2-7,.,.,13,TGTGCCAGCAGCCAATTTATTGGCTACGAGCAGTACTTC,CASSQFIGYEQYF
TRBV4-1,TRBJ2-2,.,.,14,TGCGCCAGCAGCCAAAGGGACTTTTCCGGGGAGCTGTTTTTT,CASSQRDFSGELFF
TRBV7-2,TRBJ2-3,few,TRBD2,12,TGTGCCAGCAGCCCCCCGGGGGGGACGCAGTATTTT,CASSPPGGTQYF
TRBV12-3/TRBV12-4,TRBJ1-2,few,.,13,TGTGCCAGCAGAGAAACAGGGTTTAGTGGCTACACCTTC,CASRETGFSGYTF
TRBV9,TRBJ1-1,.,.,13,TGTGCCAGCAGCGGACCAGGGTGGACTGAAGCTTTCTTT,CASSGPGWTEAFF
TRBV4-2,TRBJ2-7,few,.,15,TGTGCCAGCAGCCTCACCCCTACGGGGGAGTACGAGCAGTACTTC,CASSLTPTGEYEQYF
TRBV5-1,TRBJ2-3,few,TRBD1,17,TGCGCCAGCAGCTTGGCCCCTCAGGGGGAGATTCTGGATACGCAGTATTTT,CASSLAPQGEILDTQYF
TRBV12-3/TRBV12-4,TRBJ2-2,few,.,13,TGTGCCAGCAGCCCCCGGACTCTCGGGGAGCTGTTTTTT,CASSPRTLGELFF
TRBV11-1,TRBJ2-1,.,TRBD1,14,TGTGCCAGCAGCTCAAACAGGGGTCACAATGAGCAGTTCTTC,CASSSNRGHNEQFF
TRBV3-1,TRBJ2-7,.,.,14,TGTGCCAGCAGCCCCCGCCTATCGTCCTTCGAGCAGTACTTC,CASSPRLSSFEQYF
TRBV14,TRBJ2-7,.,TRBD2,15,TGTGCCAGCAGCCAGATGCTCGCGGGGGGCTACGAGCAGTACTTC,CASSQMLAGGYEQYF
TRBV4-1,TRBJ2-4,few,.,12,TGCGCCAGCAGTTCGTCGGGAAACATTCAGTACTTC,CASSSSGNIQYF
TRBV6-2/TRBV6-3,TRBJ1-5,few,TRBD1,18,TGTGCCAGCAGTTACGGGCGGACAGGGGGAAGGATCAATCAGCCCCAGCATTTT,CASSYGRTGGRINQPQHF
TRBV11-1,TRBJ2-7,.,.,15,TGTGCCAGCAGCTTAGCGTTCGGCTCTTACTACGAGCAGTACTTC,CASSLAFGSYYEQYF
TRBV28,TRBJ2-7,few,.,14,TGTGCCAGCAGTTTAACACAGGTGCAGTACGAGCAGTACTTC,CASSLTQVQYEQYF
TRBV20-1,TRBJ1-5,.,.,13,TGCAGTACAAAACAGGGCCGCAATCAGCCCCAGCATTTT,CSTKQGRNQPQHF
TRBV20-1,TRBJ2-5,.,.,14,TGCAGTGCTACCCTAAGAGGTAGCTTGGAGACCCAGTACTTC,CSATLRGSLETQYF
TRBV7-2,TRBJ1-6,many,.,15,TGTGCCAGCAGCTTAATGTCCAGGGGCAATTCACCCCTCCACTTT,CASSLMSRGNSPLHF
TRBV27,TRBJ2-4,.,.,17,TGTGCCAGCAGTTTAGGGGTCCCAATGACGACCAAAAACATTCAGTACTTC,CASSLGVPMTTKNIQYF
TRBV29-1,TRBJ2-5,.,.,14,TGCAGCGTAGTCGGGCTAAACCCACAAGAGACCCAGTACTTC,CSVVGLNPQETQYF
TRBV2,TRBJ1-3,.,TRBD1,20,TGTGCCAGCAGAGGCGGGACAGGGGGACGCTTTGGGACATCTGGAAACACCATATATTTT,CASRGGTGGRFGTSGNTIYF
TRBV18,TRBJ2-3,few,.,14,TGTGCCAGCTCGAACGGTGGGGGGTCAGATACGCAGTATTTT,CASSNGGGSDTQYF
TRBV5-1,TRBJ2-5,.,.,13,TGCGCCAGCAGCTTGGCCCAGGACGAGGCCCAGTACTTC,CASSLAQDEAQYF
TRBV6-2/TRBV6-3,TRBJ2-1,few,.,15,TGTGCCAGCAGTCCCGACCTGACAGTCTACAATGAGCAGTTCTTC,CASSPDLTVYNEQFF
TRBV7-2,TRBJ2-6,few,.,13,TGTGCCAGCAGCTTATATGGGGCCAACGTCCTGACTTTC,CASSLYGANVLTF
TRBV6-1,TRBJ2-1,few,.,14,TGTGCCAGCAGCTGGGAACTCAGCCTCAATGAGCAGTTCTTC,CASSWELSLNEQFF
TRBV2,TRBJ1-6,few,.,13,TGTGCCAGCAGTGTAGAGGGGAGTTCACCCCTCCACTTT,CASSVEGSSPLHF
TRBV3-1,TRBJ2-1,.,.,12,TGTGCCAGCAGCTCAAGTAAAAATGAGCAGTTCTTC,CASSSSKNEQFF
TRBV24-1,TRBJ2-6,few,.,15,TGTGCCGTCGGACAGTTTACCTCTGGGGCCAACGTCCTGACTTTC,CAVGQFTSGANVLTF
TRBV24-1,TRBJ2-1,few,TRBD2,16,TGTGCCACCAGTGACCAGACTAGCGGGGGATACAATGAGCAGTTCTTC,CATSDQTSGGYNEQFF
TRBV3-1,TRBJ1-6,few,.,13,TGTGCCAGCAGCCACGGGCAGGGTTCACCCCTCCACTTT,CASSHGQGSPLHF
TRBV24-1,TRBJ2-1,.,.,20,TGTGCCACCAGTGATTTTCCCGGCAGTCTTAAAACCCCTTCCTACAATGAGCAGTTCTTC,CATSDFPGSLKTPSYNEQFF
TRBV14,TRBJ2-5,many,.,15,TGTGCCAGCAGCCAAGATCCCGGGAGTCGAAAGACCCAGTACTTC,CASSQDPGSRKTQYF
TRBV19,TRBJ2-3,many,.,12,TGTGCCAGTAGTCGGGAAGTGGATACGCAGTATTTT,CASSREVDTQYF
TRBV18,TRBJ2-5,.,.,14,TGTGCCAGCTCACCCCAACTAGGACAAGAGACCCAGTACTTC,CASSPQLGQETQYF
TRBV2,TRBJ2-5,once,.,14,TGTGCCAGCAGTGAAAGTCAGTTCCAAGAGACCCAGTACTTC,CASSESQFQETQYF
TRBV12-3/TRBV12-4,TRBJ2-7,many,.,15,TGTGCCAGCAGTAAATCGGGACTGCTCGGAGGGGAGCAGTACTTC,CASSKSGLLGGEQYF
TRBV5-1,TRBJ2-5,.,.,16,TGCGCCAGCAGCTTGGGGACAAGCTTGGCTCAAGAGACCCAGTACTTC,CASSLGTSLAQETQYF
TRBV5-6,TRBJ2-7,few,TRBD2,15,TGTGCCAGCAGCTTGGGTGGCGGGAGAGTATACGAGCAGTACTTC,CASSLGGGRVYEQYF
TRBV7-3,TRBJ2-1,few,.,14,TGTGCCAGCGAAGGTTCGAGGGCCCTAAATGAGCAGTTCTTC,CASEGSRALNEQFF
TRBV28,TRBJ2-2,few,.,12,TGTGCCAGCATCGGGTACACCGGGGAGCTGTTTTTT,CASIGYTGELFF
TRBV7-9,TRBJ2-4,.,.,16,TGTGCCAGCAGCTTAGTAACAGCTATAGCCAAAAACATTCAGTACTTC,CASSLVTAIAKNIQYF
TRBV6-5,TRBJ1-1,few,.,15,TGTGCCAGCAGTCACCGCCTTCGAGGAGGCACTGAAGCTTTCTTT,CASSHRLRGGTEAFF
TRBV20-1,TRBJ2-1,many,.,14,TGCAGTGCCCTGACGGGGAGCTCCTACAATGAGCAGTTCTTC,CSALTGSSYNEQFF
TRBV3-1,TRBJ1-6,.,TRBD1,14,TGTGCCAGCAGCCCGGGACAGGCAAATTCACCCCTCCACTTT,CASSPGQANSPLHF
TRBV7-2,TRBJ1-2,few,.,14,TGTGCCAGCAGCTTTCGCGGGTCGGGCTATGGCTACACCTTC,CASSFRGSGYGYTF
TRBV6-6,TRBJ1-1,few,.,13,TGTGCCAGCGGGACAAGGGAGAACACTGAAGCTTTCTTT,CASGTRENTEAFF
TRBV10-3,TRBJ2-7,many,TRBD1,15,TGTGCCATCAGCGCACCGGGACAGGGGGGATACGAGCAGTACTTC,CAISAPGQGGYEQYF
TRBV7-2,TRBJ2-1,few,.,15,TGTGCCAGCAGCCCTCCGAACAGGGAGCTTGGTGAGCAGTTCTTC,CASSPPNRELGEQFF